This is a list of T cell receptor beta chains from one sample in a study of T cells in Graves' hyperthyroidism and ophthalmopathy. One entry per CDR3 protein, called by TCRdb with MiXCR from the multiplex PCR reads. The table has about 260,000 distinct CDR3 sequences, 25% seen once. Source material: blood. These receptors all come from a man between 35 and 55 years old with Graves' hyperthyroidism that later progressed to Graves' ophthalmopathy. The CDR3 runs from the conserved cysteine through the conserved F or W. D genes are given only for firm matches. Clone size, where shown, is once, few, many, or a class for clones that have expanded.

clone size | J gene | V gene | D gene | CDR3 protein | CDR3 DNA
. | TRBJ2-7 | TRBV30 | . | CAWSRDTYEQYF | TGTGCCTGGAGTCGGGACACCTACGAGCAGTACTTC
many | TRBJ1-1 | TRBV20-1 | TRBD1 | CSAPGTGGFVNTEAFF | TGCAGTGCCCCCGGGACAGGGGGGTTTGTGAACACTGAAGCTTTCTTT
few | TRBJ1-1 | TRBV6-5 | TRBD1 | CASSYLGQERNTEAFF | TGTGCCAGCAGTTATCTCGGACAGGAGCGGAACACTGAAGCTTTCTTT
many | TRBJ1-1 | TRBV12-5 | TRBD1 | CASGLAQGIRTEAFF | TGTGCTAGTGGTTTGGCACAGGGGATACGGACTGAAGCTTTCTTT
. | TRBJ1-5 | TRBV28 | . | CASSLGRVEQPQHF | TGTGCCAGCAGTTTAGGAAGGGTGGAGCAGCCCCAGCATTTT
. | TRBJ1-1 | TRBV20-1 | TRBD1 | CSAWTGGRSTEAFF | TGCAGTGCTTGGACAGGGGGCCGGAGTACTGAAGCTTTCTTT
many | TRBJ2-7 | TRBV20-1 | . | CSARDLVLAYYEQYF | TGCAGTGCTAGAGATCTCGTGTTAGCGTACTACGAGCAGTACTTC
many | TRBJ1-1 | TRBV6-5 | . | CASKGEKDLRNTEAFF | TGTGCCAGCAAGGGGGAAAAGGACCTCAGGAACACTGAAGCTTTCTTT
. | TRBJ2-5 | TRBV7-8 | TRBD1 | CASSLDRARETQYF | TGTGCCAGCAGCCTCGACAGGGCCAGAGAGACCCAGTACTTC
. | TRBJ1-1 | TRBV6-2/TRBV6-3 | . | CASTLRGDTEAFF | TGTGCCAGCACCTTACGTGGGGACACTGAAGCTTTCTTT
many | TRBJ2-7 | TRBV10-2 | . | CASSESHSSYEQYF | TGCGCCAGCAGTGAGTCCCACTCAAGCTACGAGCAGTACTTC
. | TRBJ1-2 | TRBV4-3 | TRBD1 | CASSQDRGRGYYGYTF | TGCGCCAGCAGCCAAGATCGGGGCAGGGGGTACTATGGCTACACCTTC
. | TRBJ2-7 | TRBV28 | TRBD2 | CASRPSGSLNEQYF | TGTGCCAGCAGACCTAGCGGGAGTCTGAACGAGCAGTACTTC
many | TRBJ2-7 | TRBV15 | . | CATSRDQIRNEQYF | TGTGCCACCAGCAGAGATCAAATAAGGAACGAGCAGTACTTC
. | TRBJ2-2 | TRBV5-4 | TRBD2 | CASSTAILAHTGELFF | TGTGCCAGCAGCACTGCCATACTAGCGCACACCGGGGAGCTGTTTTTT
many | TRBJ2-2 | TRBV20-1 | TRBD1 | CSARSGQANTGELFF | TGCAGTGCTAGATCAGGACAGGCGAACACCGGGGAGCTGTTTTTT
many | TRBJ2-5 | TRBV20-1 | TRBD2 | CSATGTSGEGAQYF | TGCAGTGCTACCGGGACTAGCGGGGAGGGGGCCCAGTACTTC
. | TRBJ1-1 | TRBV12-3/TRBV12-4 | . | CASEGSTEAFF | TGTGCCAGCGAAGGTTCCACTGAAGCTTTCTTT
few | TRBJ2-7 | TRBV4-2 | TRBD2 | CASSQDITAGGAYEQYF | TGTGCCAGCAGCCAAGATATAACAGCGGGAGGTGCCTACGAGCAGTACTTC
many | TRBJ1-1 | TRBV12-3/TRBV12-4 | . | CASSLAVEAFF | TGTGCCAGCAGTTTGGCGGTTGAAGCTTTCTTT
. | TRBJ2-7 | TRBV12-3/TRBV12-4 | . | CASSLGNTEQYF | TGTGCCAGCAGTTTGGGGAATACCGAGCAGTACTTC
many | TRBJ2-5 | TRBV3-1 | . | CASRPPSGVAETQYF | TGTGCCAGCAGACCCCCTTCGGGAGTGGCAGAGACCCAGTACTTC
. | TRBJ2-2 | TRBV24-1 | . | CATSVSGLTRTGELFF | TGTGCCACCAGTGTTTCGGGGCTTACAAGGACCGGGGAGCTGTTTTTT
. | TRBJ2-5 | TRBV12-3/TRBV12-4 | . | CASSWGFVQETQYF | TGTGCCAGCAGTTGGGGGTTTGTCCAAGAGACCCAGTACTTC
many | TRBJ1-1 | TRBV5-1 | . | CASSLDGEAEAFF | TGCGCCAGCAGCTTGGACGGGGAGGCCGAAGCTTTCTTT
many | TRBJ2-5 | TRBV7-9 | TRBD2 | CASSKGLAEETQYF | TGTGCCAGCAGCAAAGGACTAGCAGAAGAGACCCAGTACTTC
. | TRBJ2-7 | TRBV6-5 | . | CASSYSPGVAYEQYF | TGTGCCAGCAGTTACTCGCCCGGGGTAGCCTACGAGCAGTACTTC
. | TRBJ2-7 | TRBV6-5 | . | CASSFTAGHVFYEQYF | TGTGCCAGCAGTTTCACCGCAGGACATGTCTTCTACGAGCAGTACTTC
many | TRBJ2-5 | TRBV11-2 | . | CASSPNNLQDQYF | TGTGCCAGCAGCCCAAACAACCTACAGGACCAGTACTTC
. | TRBJ2-5 | TRBV9 | TRBD1 | CASSVGQGPQETQYF | TGTGCCAGCAGCGTAGGACAGGGGCCCCAAGAGACCCAGTACTTC
many | TRBJ2-7 | TRBV18 | . | CASSPYPTSYEQYF | TGTGCCAGCTCACCCTATCCCACCTCCTACGAGCAGTACTTC
few | TRBJ1-1 | TRBV6-2/TRBV6-3 | TRBD1 | CASRRGQGFVRTEAFF | TGTGCCAGCAGGAGGGGACAGGGATTCGTGAGGACTGAAGCTTTCTTT
few | TRBJ1-1 | TRBV11-2 | . | CASSRSATEAFF | TGTGCCAGCAGTAGAAGCGCCACTGAAGCTTTCTTT
. | TRBJ1-2 | TRBV7-8 | . | CASSPTGGGVYGYTF | TGTGCCAGCAGCCCTACGGGGGGTGGGGTCTATGGCTACACCTTC
. | TRBJ1-5 | TRBV28 | . | CASSYRSGVDQPQHF | TGTGCCAGCAGTTACAGGTCTGGTGTTGATCAGCCCCAGCATTTT
many | TRBJ2-2 | TRBV29-1 | . | CSVGQRLNTGELFF | TGCAGCGTTGGACAGCGGCTTAACACCGGGGAGCTGTTTTTT
. | TRBJ2-5 | TRBV4-1 | . | CASSPGPQVQQETQYF | TGCGCCAGCAGCCCCGGACCACAGGTGCAACAAGAGACCCAGTACTTC